Below, 9 T cell receptor beta chains from the same sample are listed, as sequenced in a study of naive and memory T cell subsets. The beta constant-region primer was an equimolar mix of two oligonucleotides covering TRBC1 and TRBC2. TCRdb re-analysed the UMI-ligation and nested PCR reads in MiXCR, keeping a single row per CDR3 protein. The table has under 100,000 distinct CDR3 sequences, more than 6.5% seen once; the top ten hold 1.6%. Specimen: central memory CD4+ T cells from blood. Receptors originate from a human donor in good health.

The rearrangement joins TRBV20-1 to TRBJ2-7, with TRBD2 identical over 15 bases. The CDR3 is 16 amino acids. Trimming cost V 1 base and J 7 bases; bases outside gene matches: 8. Per germline, CDR1 DFQATT and CDR2 SNEGSKA (reference sequence). The CDR3 DNA follows: TGCAGTGCTAGAGCTGGGGAAGGGACTAGCGGGAGGGAGCAGTACTTC. This sequence encodes CSARAGEGTSGREQYF.

Many counts were recorded for this clonotype. The gene calls are TRBV29-1 and TRBJ1-2; the D is unclear. V gave up 0 bases and J gave up 8 bases, with 10 bases separating them. CDR3 length: 12 residues. The germline gives CDR1 SQVTM, CDR2 ANQGSEA. In DNA form, the CDR3 reads TGCAGCGTTGAAGATAAAACGGGAGGCTACACCTTC. The encoded protein is CSVEDKTGGYTF.

As for this clonotype: This may be a read error, as it is one base from a much larger clone. This chain joins TRBV28 and TRBJ2-7; the D gene could be TRBD1 or TRBD2 (7 bases each). V was cut by 4 bases and J by 9 bases, with 10 bases left in between. The germline gives CDR1 MDHEN, CDR2 SYDVKM. This CDR3 comprises 11 residues. CDR3 nucleotides: TGTGCCAGCAGTTGCAGGGGGGGGCAGTACTTC. It is translated as CASSCRGGQYF.

This clonotype was recorded at least ten times. The V gene is TRBV4-1, the J gene TRBJ2-5, with 8 positions matching TRBD1. The CDR3 extends over 14 amino acids. In germline, CDR1 is MGHRA, CDR2 YSYEKL. Trimming at V came to 4 bases and at J to 3 bases, leaving 4 bases not matched to a gene. CDR3 sequence reads: CASSPVDREETQYF. CDR3 nucleotide sequence: TGCGCCAGCAGCCCAGTGGACAGGGAAGAGACCCAGTACTTC.

This clonotype was found many times. The V call is TRBV12-3 or TRBV12-4, the J call TRBJ2-1; D gene uncertain. V was pared by 2 bases and J by 10 bases, with 9 bases between. This CDR3 comprises 12 residues. CDR3: CASSLSSMEQFF. The DNA for the CDR3 is TGTGCCAGCAGTTTATCGTCAATGGAGCAGTTCTTC.

This chain joins TRBV6-2 or TRBV6-3 and TRBJ2-3, with TRBD1 identical over 9 bases. The CDR3 totals 14 residues. The J segment lost 4 bases and the V segment lost 5 bases, leaving 4 bases of the junction unmatched. CDR1 is MNHEY and CDR2 is SVGEGT in the germline V gene. CDR3 bases: TGTGCCAGCAGTATCCGGACAGGGGCAGATACGCAGTATTTT. This translates into CASSIRTGADTQYF.

There are many counts of this clonotype. V is TRBV20-1 and J is TRBJ2-7, with D possibly being TRBD2 (5 bases). Germline CDR1 is DFQATT and CDR2 is SNEGSKA (reference sequence). Deletions cut 3 bases from V and 4 bases from J, with 13 bases between. The CDR3 consists of 13 residues. In DNA form, the CDR3 reads TGCAGTGCTAGCGAGGGTATAGGGTACGAGCAGTACTTC. As protein: CSASEGIGYEQYF.

The chain has TRBV9 and TRBJ2-1; D is ambiguous. The CDR3 consists of 21 residues. The germline V gene has CDR1 SGDLS and CDR2 YYNGEE. Trimming took off 3 bases at V and 5 bases at J, with 33 bases between the two ends. CDR3 protein: CASSADPSRPRNRNNNNEQFF. CDR3 coding DNA: TGTGCCAGCAGCGCCGACCCGAGCAGGCCGCGAAATAGAAACAACAACAATGAGCAGTTCTTC.

In its sample, this clonotype was seen many times. The chain couples TRBV29-1 to TRBJ2-3, with a weak D call TRBD1 (5 bases). Looked up from germline, CDR1 is SQVTM and CDR2 is ANQGSEA. The CDR3 sequence is 15 residues long. The V end was cut by 6 bases, the J end by 3 bases, with 19 bases between. The CDR3 spells CSVAGPRVATDTQYF. As DNA, the CDR3 is TGCAGCGTCGCTGGGCCCAGGGTCGCGACAGATACGCAGTATTTT.